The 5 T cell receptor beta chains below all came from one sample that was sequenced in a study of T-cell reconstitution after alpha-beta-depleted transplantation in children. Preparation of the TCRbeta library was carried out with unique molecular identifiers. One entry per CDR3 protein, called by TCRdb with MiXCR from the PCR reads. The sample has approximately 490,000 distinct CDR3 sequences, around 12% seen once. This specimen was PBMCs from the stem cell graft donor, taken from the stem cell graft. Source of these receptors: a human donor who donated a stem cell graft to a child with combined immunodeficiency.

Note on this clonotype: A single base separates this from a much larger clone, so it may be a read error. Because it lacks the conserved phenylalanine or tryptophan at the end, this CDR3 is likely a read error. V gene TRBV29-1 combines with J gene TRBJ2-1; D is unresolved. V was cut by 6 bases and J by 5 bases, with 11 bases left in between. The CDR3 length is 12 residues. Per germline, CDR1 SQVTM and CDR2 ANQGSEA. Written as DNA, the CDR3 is TGCAGCGTAGAGACCGGAGACAATGAGCAGTTCTTA. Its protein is CSVETGDNEQFL.

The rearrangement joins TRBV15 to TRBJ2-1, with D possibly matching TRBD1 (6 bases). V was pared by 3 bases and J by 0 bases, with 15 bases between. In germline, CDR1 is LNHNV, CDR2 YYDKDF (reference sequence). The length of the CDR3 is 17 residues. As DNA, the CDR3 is TGTGCCACCAGCAGTCACCACAGGGTTTTCTCCTACAATGAGCAGTTCTTC. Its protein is CATSSHHRVFSYNEQFF. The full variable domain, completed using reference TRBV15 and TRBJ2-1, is DAMVIQNPRYQVTQFGKPVTLSCSQTLNHNVMYWYQQKSSQAPKLLFHYYDKDFNNEADTPDNFQSRRPNTSFCFLDIRSPGLGDTAMYLCATSSHHRVFSYNEQFFGPGTRLTVL.

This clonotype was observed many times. As DNA, the CDR3 is TGTGCCAGCAGCGTAGGTACGGGAGGAAGGCAAGAGACCCAGTACTTC. Encoded protein: CASSVGTGGRQETQYF. The chain has TRBV9 and TRBJ2-5; 7 bases map to TRBD2. The germline V gene has CDR1 SGDLS and CDR2 YYNGEE. The CDR3 is 16 amino acids. With 0 bases clipped from V and 2 bases from J, the junction kept 7 bases outside the gene matches.

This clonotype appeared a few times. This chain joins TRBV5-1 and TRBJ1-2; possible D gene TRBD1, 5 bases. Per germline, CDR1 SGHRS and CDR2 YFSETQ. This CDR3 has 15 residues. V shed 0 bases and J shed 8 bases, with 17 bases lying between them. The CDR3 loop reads CASSLGQTRGRGYTF. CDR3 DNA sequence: TGCGCCAGCAGCTTGGGCCAGACGAGGGGTCGAGGCTACACCTTC.

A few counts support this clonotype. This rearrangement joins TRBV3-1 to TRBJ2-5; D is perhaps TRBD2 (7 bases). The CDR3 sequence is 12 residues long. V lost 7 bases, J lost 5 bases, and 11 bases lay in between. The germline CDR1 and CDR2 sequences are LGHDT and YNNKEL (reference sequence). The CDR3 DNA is TGTGCCAGCAACGGGGGGCGGGAGACCCAGTACTTC. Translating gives CASNGGRETQYF.